Below, 14 T cell receptor beta chains from the same sample are listed, as sequenced in a study of T-cell memory formation after mild COVID-19. TCRdb analysed the 5' RACE reads with MiXCR anew, one entry per CDR3 protein. The sample yields about 200,000 distinct CDR3 sequences, approximately 10% seen once. Sequences were obtained from PBMCs or a T cell subset sorted from them (not recorded which). These receptors came from a young man who had mild COVID-19 (a few samples of this study predate the infection). Cell type and time point are not known.

In its sample, this clonotype was seen a few times. This chain connects TRBV7-7 to TRBJ2-5, with a tentative D call TRBD2 (6 bases). V lost 1 base and J 4 bases, leaving 13 bases between the germline ends. The CDR3 has 15 residues. The germline CDR1 and CDR2 sequences are SSHAT and FNYEAQ (reference sequence). Written as DNA, the CDR3 is TGTGCCAGCAGCTTAGGCGGGGAGCCTTTAGAGACCCAGTACTTC. Residues: CASSLGGEPLETQYF.

This clonotype was picked up many times. The chain combines TRBV7-2 with TRBJ1-1; 7 bases map to TRBD1. The V gene end was trimmed by 5 bases and the J gene end by 7 bases; junction bases not matched to a gene: 7. Per germline, CDR1 SGHTA and CDR2 FQGNSA. The CDR3 totals 13 residues. CDR3 nucleotide sequence: TGTGCCAGCAGCATACTCCAGGGGGGTGAAGCTTTCTTT. As protein: CASSILQGGEAFF.

This clonotype showed up just a few times. This chain uses TRBV12-3 or TRBV12-4 with TRBJ2-4, with D possibly TRBD2 on 7 matching bases. The CDR3 is 14 amino acids. V was pared by 3 bases and J by 9 bases, with 15 bases between. The chain's CDR3 is CASSFNLGGGIQYF. In DNA, the CDR3 is TGTGCCAGCAGTTTTAATTTGGGAGGGGGCATTCAGTACTTC.

CDR3 sequence: CASSDGTGGLETQYF. The CDR3 DNA sequence: TGTGCCAGCAGCGACGGGACAGGGGGTTTAGAGACCCAGTACTTC. The V call is TRBV2, the J call TRBJ2-5; 11 bases fit TRBD1. The CDR3 runs to 15 residues. Per germline, CDR1 SNHLY and CDR2 FYNNEI. Trimming cost V 6 bases and J 4 bases; bases outside gene matches: 7.

This clonotype has just a few counts. The chain carries TRBV4-2 and TRBJ2-2; a possible D gene is TRBD1 (9 bases). The CDR3 contains 17 residues. Trimming stripped 6 bases from V and 4 bases from J, with 21 bases between. Germline V gene sequence: CDR1 LGHNA, CDR2 YNFKEQ. The CDR3 loop reads CASSPGGTGIVTGELFF. The CDR3 DNA reads TGTGCCAGCAGTCCGGGGGGGACAGGGATAGTCACCGGGGAGCTGTTTTTT.

This clonotype has ten or more counts. The V call is TRBV7-9, the J call TRBJ1-2; D is uncertain. Germline values: CDR1 SEHNR, CDR2 FQNEAQ (reference sequence). This CDR3 region has 13 residues. V dropped 1 base and J dropped 2 bases, with 5 bases sitting between them. The chain's CDR3 is CASSLVGNYGYTF. As DNA, the CDR3 is TGTGCCAGCAGCTTAGTGGGGAACTATGGCTACACCTTC.

The V and J genes are TRBV5-1 and TRBJ1-4, with D unresolved. Trimming took off 4 bases at V and 6 bases at J, with 10 bases between the two ends. CDR1 is SGHRS and CDR2 is YFSETQ in the germline V gene. The CDR3 contains 13 residues. The CDR3 bases are TGCGCCAGCAGCGGAACGTGGGATGAAAAACTGTTTTTT. Translated: CASSGTWDEKLFF.

This clonotype was found a few times. The chain is built from TRBV5-6 and TRBJ2-1; 15 nucleotides agree with TRBD2. Germline V CDR1 and CDR2: SGHDT, YYEEEE. The V and J ends lost 2 bases and 0 bases, in that order; junction bases with no gene match: 9. This CDR3 contains 20 residues. The CDR3 bases are TGTGCCAGCAGCTTCCAAGGCGGACTAGCGGGGGGGAGCTCCTACAATGAGCAGTTCTTC. Translated: CASSFQGGLAGGSSYNEQFF.

This clonotype was observed a handful of times. The chain is built from TRBV20-1 and TRBJ1-4, with D perhaps matching TRBD1 (5 bases). This CDR3 comprises 13 residues. The germline V gene encodes CDR1 DFQATT and CDR2 SNEGSKA (reference sequence). V lost 4 bases and J 8 bases, leaving 14 bases between the germline ends. The CDR3, as DNA: TGCAGTGCTACCCAGGGCCCTCAGGAAAAACTGTTTTTT. Its translation: CSATQGPQEKLFF.

Only a few counts were recorded for this clonotype. The chain combines TRBV5-4 with TRBJ1-2; no firm D call. With 6 bases removed from V and 4 bases from J, the gap between germline ends came to 16 bases. The CDR3 extends over 14 amino acids. Germline V gives CDR1 SGHNT, CDR2 YYREEE (reference sequence). CDR3 nucleotide sequence: TGTGCCAGCAAAATTGGGGAGGGATCCTATGGCTACACCTTC. This encodes CASKIGEGSYGYTF.

The chain carries TRBV10-3 and TRBJ2-7; 10 nucleotides agree with TRBD1. CDR1 and CDR2 from the germline V gene are ENHRY and SYGVKD. The length of the CDR3 is 15 residues. Trimming removed 5 bases from V and 6 bases from J; junction bases left unmatched: 10. CDR3 sequence: CAISQTGQGEGEQYF. The CDR3 DNA is TGTGCCATCAGTCAAACCGGACAGGGGGAGGGCGAGCAGTACTTC.

This clonotype was seen at least ten times. The chain carries TRBV7-9 and TRBJ1-1, with a tentative D call TRBD1 (6 bases). The germline gives CDR1 SEHNR, CDR2 FQNEAQ (reference sequence). This CDR3 spans 13 amino acids. Trimming removed 5 bases at V and 5 bases at J, with 12 bases between. The DNA for the CDR3 is TGTGCCAGCAGCCCTCCGGGGGCGACTGAAGCTTTCTTT. This gives the protein CASSPPGATEAFF.

This clonotype has just a few counts. The V gene is TRBV6-5, the J gene TRBJ1-1, with D possibly being TRBD1 (5 bases). The V end was cut by 0 bases, the J end by 1 base, with 9 bases between. Germline V gene lookup returns CDR1 MNHEY and CDR2 SVGAGI. The length of the CDR3 is 15 residues. CDR3 coding DNA: TGTGCCAGCAGTTACTCCAGGGCTGGGAACACTGAAGCTTTCTTT. It yields the protein CASSYSRAGNTEAFF.

This clonotype showed up many times. V is TRBV5-1 and J is TRBJ2-5, with 7 bases aligning to TRBD2. Trimming took 1 base from V and 5 from J; bases not matched to a gene: 5. The CDR3 length is 14 residues. Germline-derived CDR1 and CDR2 are SGHRS and YFSETQ. The CDR3 sequence: CASSLSGVEETQYF. For the CDR3, the DNA is TGCGCCAGCAGCTTGAGCGGGGTAGAGGAGACCCAGTACTTC.